This T cell receptor beta chain derives from a study of OX40 agonist ivuxolimab in advanced cancers. Method: immunoSEQ multiplex PCR; TCRdb's copy keeps in-frame clones and lacks some. Here the sample spans about 64,000 clones, around 80% being singletons. Study-wide results and limits: Some patients without response likewise showed low normalized clonal expansion.

The CDR3 length is 15 residues. J gave up 1 base and V 5 bases, and 5 bases lay outside the gene matches. Germline loops: CDR1 MNHEY, CDR2 SVGAGI. Worth noting for this clone: Antigen specificity is unknown.

The source material was CD4+ or CD8+ T cells sorted from blood, sampled in a trial of the OX40 agonist ivuxolimab. This rearrangement joins TRBV6-5 to TRBJ1-5; 7 bases match TRBD1. The TCR was taken from an adult with an advanced solid tumor such as melanoma, head and neck, liver or kidney cancer. The CDR3 spells CASSLTGMSNQPQHF. The CDR3 region has the DNA TGTGCCAGCAGTCTGACAGGGATGAGCAATCAGCCCCAGCATTTT.